This record concerns one T cell receptor (beta chain) sequence. This record comes from a study of control samples from healthy donors and cancer patients. The length of the CDR3 is 15 residues. The germline gives CDR1 SNHLY, CDR2 FYNNEI. V was clipped by 4 bases and J by 4 bases; unmatched bases: 3. TCRdb keeps only in-frame clones here, not all; method: immunoSEQ multiplex PCR. The sample has around 99,000 clones; about nine tenths are singletons. This receptor was taken from a human donor in good health. The donor label of this sample is uncertain. The chain couples TRBV2 to TRBJ1-3, with 11 bases fitting TRBD1. Input material: blood. CDR3 nucleotide sequence: TGTGCCAGCAGTGTGGACAGGGGGCCAGGAAACACCATATATTTT. Protein product: CASSVDRGPGNTIYF.